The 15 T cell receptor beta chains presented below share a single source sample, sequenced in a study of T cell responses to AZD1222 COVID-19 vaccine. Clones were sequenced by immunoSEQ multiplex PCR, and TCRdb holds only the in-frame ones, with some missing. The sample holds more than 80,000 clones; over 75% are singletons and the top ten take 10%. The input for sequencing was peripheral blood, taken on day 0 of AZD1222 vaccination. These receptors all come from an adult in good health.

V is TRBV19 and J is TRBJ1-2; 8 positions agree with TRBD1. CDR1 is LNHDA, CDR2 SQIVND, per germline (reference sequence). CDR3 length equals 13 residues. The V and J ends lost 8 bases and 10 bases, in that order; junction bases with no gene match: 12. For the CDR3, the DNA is TGTGCCAGTGCGACAGGGGCACGCCTGAACTACACCTTC. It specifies CASATGARLNYTF. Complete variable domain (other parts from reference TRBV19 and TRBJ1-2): DGGITQSPKYLFRKEGQNVTLSCEQNLNHDAMYWYRQDPGQGLRLIYYSQIVNDFQKGDIAEGYSVSREKKESFPLTVTSAQKNPTAFYLCASATGARLNYTFGSGTRLTVV.

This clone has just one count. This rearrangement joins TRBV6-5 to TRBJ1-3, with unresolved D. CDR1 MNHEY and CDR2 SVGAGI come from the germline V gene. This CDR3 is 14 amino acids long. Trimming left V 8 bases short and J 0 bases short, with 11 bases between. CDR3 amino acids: CASLALLSGNTIYF. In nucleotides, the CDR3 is TGTGCCAGCCTGGCACTCCTCTCTGGAAACACCATATATTTT.

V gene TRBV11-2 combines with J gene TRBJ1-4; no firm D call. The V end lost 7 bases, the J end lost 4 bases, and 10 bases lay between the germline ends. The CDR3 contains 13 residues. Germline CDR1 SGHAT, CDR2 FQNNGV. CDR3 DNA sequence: TGTGCCAGCACCGGGATTTATAATGAAAAACTGTTTTTT. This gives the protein CASTGIYNEKLFF.

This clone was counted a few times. This chain's CDR3 is CASNLFGTQNEKLFF. The CDR3 region has the DNA TGTGCCAGCAACCTGTTCGGGACGCAAAATGAAAAACTGTTTTTT. V is TRBV6-5 and J is TRBJ1-4; possible D gene TRBD1, 5 bases. CDR3 length: 15 residues. Trimming removed 7 bases from V and 5 bases from J, with 17 bases in between. Germline V gene sequence: CDR1 MNHEY, CDR2 SVGAGI.

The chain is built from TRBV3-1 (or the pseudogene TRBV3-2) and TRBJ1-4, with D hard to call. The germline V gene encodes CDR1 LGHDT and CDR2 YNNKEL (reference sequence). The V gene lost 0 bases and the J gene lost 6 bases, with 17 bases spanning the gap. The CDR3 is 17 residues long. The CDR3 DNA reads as TGTGCCAGCAGCCAAGATTGGAGCCTTAAGAAACATGAAAAACTGTTTTTT. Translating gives CASSQDWSLKKHEKLFF.

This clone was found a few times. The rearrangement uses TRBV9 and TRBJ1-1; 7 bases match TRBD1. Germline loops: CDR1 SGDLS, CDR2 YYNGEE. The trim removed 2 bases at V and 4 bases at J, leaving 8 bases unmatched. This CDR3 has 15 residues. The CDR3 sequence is CASSVATGSSTEAFF. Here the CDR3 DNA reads TGTGCCAGCAGCGTCGCGACAGGGTCGAGCACTGAAGCTTTCTTT.

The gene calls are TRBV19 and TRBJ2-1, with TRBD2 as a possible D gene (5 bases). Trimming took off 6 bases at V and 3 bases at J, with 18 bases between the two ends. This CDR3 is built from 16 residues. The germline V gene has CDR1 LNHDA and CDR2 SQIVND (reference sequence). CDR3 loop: CASSPGYRGFYNEQFF. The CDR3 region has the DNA TGTGCCAGTAGCCCCGGTTACCGGGGATTCTACAATGAGCAGTTCTTC. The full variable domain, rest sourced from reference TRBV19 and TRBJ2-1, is DGGITQSPKYLFRKEGQNVTLSCEQNLNHDAMYWYRQDPGQGLRLIYYSQIVNDFQKGDIAEGYSVSREKKESFPLTVTSAQKNPTAFYLCASSPGYRGFYNEQFFGPGTRLTVL.

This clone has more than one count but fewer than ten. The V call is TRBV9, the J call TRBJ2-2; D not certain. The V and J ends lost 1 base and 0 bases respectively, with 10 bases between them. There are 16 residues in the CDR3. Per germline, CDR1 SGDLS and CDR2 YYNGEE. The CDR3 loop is CASSVFGSANTGELFF. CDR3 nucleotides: TGTGCCAGCAGCGTATTCGGCAGCGCGAACACCGGGGAGCTGTTTTTT.

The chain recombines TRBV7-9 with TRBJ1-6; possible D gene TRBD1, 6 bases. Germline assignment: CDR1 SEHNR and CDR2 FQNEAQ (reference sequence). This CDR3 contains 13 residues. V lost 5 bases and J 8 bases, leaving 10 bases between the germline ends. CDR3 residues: CASSGGDHSPLHF. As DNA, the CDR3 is TGTGCCAGCAGCGGGGGCGATCATTCACCCCTCCACTTT. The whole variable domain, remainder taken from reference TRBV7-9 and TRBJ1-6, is DTGVSQNPRHKITKRGQNVTFRCDPISEHNRLYWYRQTLGQGPEFLTYFQNEAQLEKSRLLSDRFSAERPKGSFSTLEIQRTEQGDSAMYLCASSGGDHSPLHFGNGTRLTVT.

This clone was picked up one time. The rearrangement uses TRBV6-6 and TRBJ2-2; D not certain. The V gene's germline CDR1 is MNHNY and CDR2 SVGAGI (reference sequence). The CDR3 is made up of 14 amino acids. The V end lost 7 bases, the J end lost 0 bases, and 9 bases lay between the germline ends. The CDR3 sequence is CASTLQTNTGELFF. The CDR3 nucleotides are TGTGCCAGCACTCTACAAACGAACACCGGGGAGCTGTTTTTT.

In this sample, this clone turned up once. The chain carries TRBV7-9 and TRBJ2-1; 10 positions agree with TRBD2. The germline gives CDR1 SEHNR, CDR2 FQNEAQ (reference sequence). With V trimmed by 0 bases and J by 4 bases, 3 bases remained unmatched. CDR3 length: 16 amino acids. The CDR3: CASSLAASGGYNEQFF. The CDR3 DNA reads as TGTGCCAGCAGCTTAGCCGCTAGCGGGGGATACAATGAGCAGTTCTTC.

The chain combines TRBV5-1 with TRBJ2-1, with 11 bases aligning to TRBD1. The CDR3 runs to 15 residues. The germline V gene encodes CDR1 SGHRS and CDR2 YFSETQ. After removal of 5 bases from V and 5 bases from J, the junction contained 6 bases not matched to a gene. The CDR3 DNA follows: TGCGCCAGCAGACAGAGGACAGGGGGCCACAATGAGCAGTTCTTC. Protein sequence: CASRQRTGGHNEQFF.

CDR3 loop: CASSRGTQPNEQFF. The CDR3, as DNA: TGCGCCAGCAGCCGAGGGACGCAGCCAAATGAGCAGTTCTTC. J is TRBJ2-1 and V is TRBV5-1; D may match TRBD1 or TRBD2 (5 bases each). Germline V gene lookup returns CDR1 SGHRS and CDR2 YFSETQ. This CDR3 spans 14 amino acids. Trimming removed 4 bases from V and 7 bases from J, with 15 bases in between.

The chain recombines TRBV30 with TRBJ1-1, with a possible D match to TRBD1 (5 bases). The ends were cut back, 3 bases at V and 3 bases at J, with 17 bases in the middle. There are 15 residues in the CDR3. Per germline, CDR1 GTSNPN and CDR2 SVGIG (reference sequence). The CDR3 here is CAWRPGHLLDTEAFF. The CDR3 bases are TGTGCCTGGAGGCCCGGACACCTTCTCGACACTGAAGCTTTCTTT. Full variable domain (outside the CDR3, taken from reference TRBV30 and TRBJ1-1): SQTIHQWPATLVQPVGSPLSLECTVEGTSNPNLYWYRQAAGRGLQLLFYSVGIGQISSEVPQNLSASRPQDRQFILSSKKLLLSDSGFYLCAWRPGHLLDTEAFFGQGTRLTVV.

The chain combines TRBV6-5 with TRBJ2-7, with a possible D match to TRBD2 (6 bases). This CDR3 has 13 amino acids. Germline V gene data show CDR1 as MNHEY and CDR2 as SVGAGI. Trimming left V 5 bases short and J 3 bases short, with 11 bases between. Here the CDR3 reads CASSPGLNYEQYF. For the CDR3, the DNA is TGTGCCAGCAGTCCGGGACTGAACTACGAGCAGTACTTC.